These T cell receptor beta chains were read from a single sample in a study of response to subunit inactivated influenza vaccine. TCRdb redid the calling of the RT-PCR reads with MiXCR, one entry per CDR3 protein. The sample yields 450,000 to 600,000 distinct CDR3 sequences, approximately 15% seen once. The starting material was CD4+ T cells sorted from PBMCs, obtained around 25 months after vaccination. The receptors derive from a man aged 45-69 years who received an inactivated influenza vaccine. The CDR3 runs from the conserved cysteine through the conserved F or W. Each record gives: V gene, clone size, J gene, CDR3 protein. Only part of the rows carry a size: once, few, many, or a class if the clone is expanded.

V: TRBV7-3; size: -; J: TRBJ2-7; CDR3: CASSLSQGPSYEQYF
V: TRBV7-9; size: few; J: TRBJ1-1; CDR3: CASSKAGANTEAFF
V: TRBV24-1; size: -; J: TRBJ1-2; CDR3: CATSTGTSAGYTF
V: TRBV5-6; size: -; J: TRBJ1-1; CDR3: CASSFWTAIGRTEAFF
V: TRBV10-3; size: few; J: TRBJ2-3; CDR3: CAISNSRADTQYF
V: TRBV20-1; size: -; J: TRBJ1-2; CDR3: CSVYGGVGGYGYTF
V: TRBV20-1; size: few; J: TRBJ2-7; CDR3: CSARTDAYEQYF
V: TRBV30; size: few; J: TRBJ2-2; CDR3: CAWSDTPGMGGELFF
V: TRBV5-1; size: few; J: TRBJ2-3; CDR3: CASSLGGVDTDTQYF
V: TRBV30; size: -; J: TRBJ2-4; CDR3: CAWSTTNIQYF
V: TRBV9; size: few; J: TRBJ1-5; CDR3: CASSAVFGMGNQPQHF
V: TRBV20-1; size: few; J: TRBJ2-7; CDR3: CSAGREGHRDEQYF